This T cell receptor (beta chain) was captured by sequencing in a study of cytomegalovirus exposure and HLA in healthy donors. As for the study in general: A prior study identified 100 million to 130 million unique TCR beta sequences from roughly 170 million T cells.

The PCR ran on 60 Vbeta and 13 Jbeta primers. Sequencing was performed with immunoSEQ multiplex PCR; in TCRdb, only in-frame clones are kept and a portion is missing. Here the sample table reports 150,000 to 200,000 clones. Study findings and constraints: Among TCR beta chains, those listed as cytomegalovirus-associated numbered around 160. Later on, an analysis tied 18,000 or so TCR beta sequences to HLA alleles at 0.05 false discovery rate. Among CMV-associated TCR beta chains, most appeared HLA-restricted in a later analysis.

A note on this clone: The target antigen is unknown.

The CDR3 spans 14 residues. CDR1 SQVTM and CDR2 ANQGSEA come from the germline V gene. J gave up 3 bases and V 7 bases, and 12 bases lay outside the gene matches. J is TRBJ2-7 and V is TRBV29-1; TRBD2 agrees at 7 bases. Sequencing used PBMCs. The sequence was collected from a woman aged 60-75 years in good health and CMV-seronegative. CDR3 in amino acids: CSAGGGTGSYEQYF. In DNA form, the CDR3 reads TGCAGCGCTGGCGGGGGAACAGGAAGCTACGAGCAGTACTTC.